This T cell receptor (beta chain) is from a study of blood T cell repertoires in COVID-19. Study details: Donors in the United States, Italy and Spain gave samples during acute or convalescent COVID-19. The cDNA or gDNA used as material had been derived from T cells, B-cell-depleted T cells, or PBMCs.

The germline V gene encodes CDR1 SNHLY and CDR2 FYNNEI. This CDR3 contains 16 residues. The junction had 13 bases not matched to a gene; V was cut back by 5 bases and J by 6 bases. Recruitment covered about 25 US areas and drew participants whose ages spanned about 18 to 89 years. What the recovered Cohort 3 donors had was two negative PCRs, clearance, or symptom resolution. Assay used: immunoSEQ multiplex PCR; TCRdb lists only in-frame clones, some missing. Among around 290,000 clones listed, more than 75% were seen once. The V call is TRBV2, the J call TRBJ2-7, with TRBD1 matching 10 bases. The sample consisted of PBMCs or T cells enriched from blood (not recorded which). This sequence was found in a woman younger than 35 who had recovered from COVID-19. The CDR3 region has the DNA TGTGCCAGCAGTCCTAACCGGGACAGGGGAGGAGGCGAGCAGTACTTC. This encodes CASSPNRDRGGGEQYF.